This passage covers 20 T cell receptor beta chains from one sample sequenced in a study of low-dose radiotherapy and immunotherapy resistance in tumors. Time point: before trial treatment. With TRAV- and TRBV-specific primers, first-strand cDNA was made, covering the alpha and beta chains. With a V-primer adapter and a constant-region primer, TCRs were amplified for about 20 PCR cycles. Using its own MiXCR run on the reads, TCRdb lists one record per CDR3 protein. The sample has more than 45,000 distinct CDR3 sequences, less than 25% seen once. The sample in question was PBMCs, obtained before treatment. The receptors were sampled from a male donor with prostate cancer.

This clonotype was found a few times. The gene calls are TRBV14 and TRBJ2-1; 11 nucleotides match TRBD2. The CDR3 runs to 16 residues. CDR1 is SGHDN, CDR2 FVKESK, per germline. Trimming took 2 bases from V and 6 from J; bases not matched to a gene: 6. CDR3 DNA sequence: TGTGCCAGCAGCCAACCGGGACTAGCGGTAGTCAATGAGCAGTTCTTC. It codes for CASSQPGLAVVNEQFF.

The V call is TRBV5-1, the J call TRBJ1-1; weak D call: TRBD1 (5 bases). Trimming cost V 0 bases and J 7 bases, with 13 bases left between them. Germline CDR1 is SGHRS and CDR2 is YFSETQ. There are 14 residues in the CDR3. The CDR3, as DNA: TGCGCCAGCAGCTTGGGCGGCAGGGTTAATGAAGCTTTCTTT. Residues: CASSLGGRVNEAFF.

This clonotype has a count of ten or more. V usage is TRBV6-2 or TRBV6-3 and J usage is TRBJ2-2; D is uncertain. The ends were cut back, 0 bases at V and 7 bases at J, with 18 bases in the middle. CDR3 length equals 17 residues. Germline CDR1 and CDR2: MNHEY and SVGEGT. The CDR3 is CASSYSKNVETGGELFF. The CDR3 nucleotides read TGTGCCAGCAGTTACTCGAAAAATGTGGAGACTGGCGGGGAGCTGTTTTTT.

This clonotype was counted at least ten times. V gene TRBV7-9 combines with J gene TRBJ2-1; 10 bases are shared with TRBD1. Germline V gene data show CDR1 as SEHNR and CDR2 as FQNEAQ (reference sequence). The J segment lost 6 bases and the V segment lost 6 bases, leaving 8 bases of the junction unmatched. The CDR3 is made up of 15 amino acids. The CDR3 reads CASRSGTGALNEQFF. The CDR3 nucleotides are TGTGCCAGCAGATCCGGGACAGGGGCCCTCAATGAGCAGTTCTTC. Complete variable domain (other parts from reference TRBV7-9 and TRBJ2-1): DTGVSQNPRHKITKRGQNVTFRCDPISEHNRLYWYRQTLGQGPEFLTYFQNEAQLEKSRLLSDRFSAERPKGSFSTLEIQRTEQGDSAMYLCASRSGTGALNEQFFGPGTRLTVL.

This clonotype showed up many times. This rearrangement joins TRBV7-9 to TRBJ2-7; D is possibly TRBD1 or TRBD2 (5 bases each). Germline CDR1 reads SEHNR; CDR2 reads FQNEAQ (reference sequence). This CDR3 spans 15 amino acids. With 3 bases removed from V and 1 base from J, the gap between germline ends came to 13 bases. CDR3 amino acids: CASSFWDGGSYEQYF. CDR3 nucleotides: TGTGCCAGCAGCTTCTGGGACGGTGGGTCCTACGAGCAGTACTTC.

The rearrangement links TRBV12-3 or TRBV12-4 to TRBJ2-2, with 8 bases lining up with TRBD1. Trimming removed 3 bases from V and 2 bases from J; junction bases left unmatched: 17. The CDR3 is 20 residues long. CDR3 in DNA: TGTGCCAGCAGTTTTTCAGCTCGGGACAGGAACTTCGAAAACACCGGGGAGCTGTTTTTT. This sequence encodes CASSFSARDRNFENTGELFF.

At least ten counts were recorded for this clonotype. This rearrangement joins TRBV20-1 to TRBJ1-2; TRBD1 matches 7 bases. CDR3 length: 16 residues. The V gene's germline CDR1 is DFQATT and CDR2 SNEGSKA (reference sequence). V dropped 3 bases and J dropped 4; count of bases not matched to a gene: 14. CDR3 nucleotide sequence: TGCAGTGCTAGGATTGTGGAGGGACAGCCATTCTATGGCTACACCTTC. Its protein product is CSARIVEGQPFYGYTF.

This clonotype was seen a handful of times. This CDR3 reads CASRRLAGGINEQFF. CDR3 DNA: TGTGCCAGCAGGAGACTAGCGGGAGGGATAAATGAGCAGTTCTTC. The V and J genes are TRBV28 and TRBJ2-1; the match to TRBD2 covers 14 bases. CDR3 length equals 15 residues. The V segment lost 6 bases and the J segment 7 bases; nucleotides outside the gene matches: 5. Germline CDR1 reads MDHEN; CDR2 reads SYDVKM.

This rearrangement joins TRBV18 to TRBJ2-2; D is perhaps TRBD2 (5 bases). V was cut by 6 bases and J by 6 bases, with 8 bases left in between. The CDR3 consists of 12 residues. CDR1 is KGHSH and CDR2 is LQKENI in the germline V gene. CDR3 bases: TGTGCCAGCTCGGAGGCCTCCGGGGAGCTGTTTTTT. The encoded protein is CASSEASGELFF.

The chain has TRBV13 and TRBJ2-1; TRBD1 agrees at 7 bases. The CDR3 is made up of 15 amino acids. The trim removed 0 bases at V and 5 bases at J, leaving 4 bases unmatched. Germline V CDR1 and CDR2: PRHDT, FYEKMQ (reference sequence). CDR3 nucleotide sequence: TGTGCCAGCAGCTTAGGGGGCGGACAGGACAATGAGCAGTTCTTC. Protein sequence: CASSLGGGQDNEQFF.

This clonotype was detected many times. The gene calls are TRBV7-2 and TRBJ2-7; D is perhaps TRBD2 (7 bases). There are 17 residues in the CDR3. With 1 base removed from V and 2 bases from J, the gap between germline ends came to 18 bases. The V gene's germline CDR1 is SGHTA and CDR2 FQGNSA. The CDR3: CASSLGGGTLDTYEQYF. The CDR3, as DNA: TGTGCCAGCAGCTTAGGGGGGGGGACATTGGACACCTACGAGCAGTACTTC.

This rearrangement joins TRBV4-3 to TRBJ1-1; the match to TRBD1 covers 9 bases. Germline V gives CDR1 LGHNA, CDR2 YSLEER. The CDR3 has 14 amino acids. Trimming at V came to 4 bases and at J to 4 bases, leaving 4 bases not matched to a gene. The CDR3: CASSLTGGGTEAFF. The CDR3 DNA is TGCGCCAGCAGCCTCACAGGGGGCGGCACTGAAGCTTTCTTT.

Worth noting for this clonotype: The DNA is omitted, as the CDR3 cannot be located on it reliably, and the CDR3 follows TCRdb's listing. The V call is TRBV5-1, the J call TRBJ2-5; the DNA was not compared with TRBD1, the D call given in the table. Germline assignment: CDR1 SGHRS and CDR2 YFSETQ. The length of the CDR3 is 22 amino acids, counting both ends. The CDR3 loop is CASSIYLCSVEDRPGRQETQYF.

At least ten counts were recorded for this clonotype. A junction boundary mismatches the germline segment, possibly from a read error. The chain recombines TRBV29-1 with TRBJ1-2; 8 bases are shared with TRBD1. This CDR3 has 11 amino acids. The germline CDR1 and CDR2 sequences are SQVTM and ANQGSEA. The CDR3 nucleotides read TGCAGCGCCCGGGACAGGACAAAACCCGTATTC. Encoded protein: CSARDRTKPVF.

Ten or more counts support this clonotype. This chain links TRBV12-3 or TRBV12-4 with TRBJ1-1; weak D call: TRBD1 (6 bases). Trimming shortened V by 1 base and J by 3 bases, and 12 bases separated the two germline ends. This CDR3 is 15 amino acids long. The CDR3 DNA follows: TGTGCCAGCAGTTTAGATACAGGGTGGGACACTGAAGCTTTCTTT. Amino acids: CASSLDTGWDTEAFF.

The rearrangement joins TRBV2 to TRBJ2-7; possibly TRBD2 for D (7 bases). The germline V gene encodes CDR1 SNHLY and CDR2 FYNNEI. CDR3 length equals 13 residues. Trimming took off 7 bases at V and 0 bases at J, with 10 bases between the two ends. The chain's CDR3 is CASNGGPSYEQYF. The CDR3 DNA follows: TGTGCCAGCAACGGGGGGCCCTCCTACGAGCAGTACTTC.

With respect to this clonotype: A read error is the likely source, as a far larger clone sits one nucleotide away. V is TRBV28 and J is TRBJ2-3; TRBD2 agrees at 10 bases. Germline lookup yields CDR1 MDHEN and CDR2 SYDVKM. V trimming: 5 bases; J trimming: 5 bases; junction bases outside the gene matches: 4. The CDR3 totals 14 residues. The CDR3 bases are TGTGCCAGCAGTGACAGCGGGAGGGGAGATACGCAGTATTTT. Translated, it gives CASSDSGRGDTQYF. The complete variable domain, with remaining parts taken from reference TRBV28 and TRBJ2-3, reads DVKVTQSSRYLVKRTGEKVFLECVQDMDHENMFWYRQDPGLGLRLIYFSYDVKMKEKGDIPEGYSVSREKKERFSLILESASTNQTSMYLCASSDSGRGDTQYFGPGTRLTVL.

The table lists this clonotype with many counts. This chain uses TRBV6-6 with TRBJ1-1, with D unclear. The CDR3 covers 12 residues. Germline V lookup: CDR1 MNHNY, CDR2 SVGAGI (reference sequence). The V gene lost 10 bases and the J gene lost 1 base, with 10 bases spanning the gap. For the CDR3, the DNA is TGTGCCACCACACGGGGGAACACTGAAGCTTTCTTT. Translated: CATTRGNTEAFF.

The CDR3 loop is CASKREFTDTQYF. CDR3 coding DNA: TGTGCCAGCAAGCGGGAGTTCACAGATACGCAGTATTTT. The chain uses TRBV5-3 and TRBJ2-3; 8 nucleotides align to TRBD2. TRBV5-3 is classed as an ORF, of uncertain function. J lost 2 bases, V lost 8 bases, and 4 bases had no gene match. This CDR3 spans 13 amino acids.

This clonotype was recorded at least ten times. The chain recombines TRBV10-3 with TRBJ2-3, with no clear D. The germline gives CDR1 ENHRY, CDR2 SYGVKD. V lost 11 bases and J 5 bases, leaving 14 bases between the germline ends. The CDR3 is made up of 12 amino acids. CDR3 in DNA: TGTGCCGCCTCCCCCTGGGGAGATACGCAGTATTTT. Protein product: CAASPWGDTQYF.